Here is one T cell receptor (beta chain) with its context. The same CDR3 can be traced to other DNA sequences in this sample. CDR1 MNHEY and CDR2 SVGAGI come from the germline V gene. The CDR3 length is 14 residues. V was trimmed by 5 bases and J by 2 bases, leaving 10 bases between them. These data are taken from a study of cytomegalovirus exposure and HLA in healthy donors. PCR employed 60 Vbeta and 13 Jbeta primers. Here immunoSEQ multiplex PCR was the method, and the copy in TCRdb shows in-frame clones only, minus some. The sample carries 150,000 to 200,000 clones, more than 70% recorded once. The receptor comes from a girl under 18 in good health and CMV-seronegative. Specimen: PBMCs. This sequence joins TRBV6-5 and TRBJ1-5, with D unclear. Written as DNA, the CDR3 is TGTGCCAGCAGTCCCACCGGGGGCAATCAGCCCCAGCATTTT. Translated: CASSPTGGNQPQHF.